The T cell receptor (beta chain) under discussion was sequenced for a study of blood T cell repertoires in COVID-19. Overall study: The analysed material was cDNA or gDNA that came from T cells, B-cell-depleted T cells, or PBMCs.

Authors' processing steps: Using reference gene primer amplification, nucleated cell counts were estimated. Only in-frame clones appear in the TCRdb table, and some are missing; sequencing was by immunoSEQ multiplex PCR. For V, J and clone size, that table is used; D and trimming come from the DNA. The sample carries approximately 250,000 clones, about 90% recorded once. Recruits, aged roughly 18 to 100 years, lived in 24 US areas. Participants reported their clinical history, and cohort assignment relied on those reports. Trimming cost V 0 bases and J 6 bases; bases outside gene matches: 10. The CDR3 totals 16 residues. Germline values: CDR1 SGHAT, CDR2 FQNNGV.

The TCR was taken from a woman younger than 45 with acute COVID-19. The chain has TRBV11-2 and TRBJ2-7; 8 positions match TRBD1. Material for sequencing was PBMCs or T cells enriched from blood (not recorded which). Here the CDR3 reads CASSLDLEQGVREQYF. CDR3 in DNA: TGTGCCAGCAGCTTAGATCTGGAACAGGGGGTTCGCGAGCAGTACTTC.